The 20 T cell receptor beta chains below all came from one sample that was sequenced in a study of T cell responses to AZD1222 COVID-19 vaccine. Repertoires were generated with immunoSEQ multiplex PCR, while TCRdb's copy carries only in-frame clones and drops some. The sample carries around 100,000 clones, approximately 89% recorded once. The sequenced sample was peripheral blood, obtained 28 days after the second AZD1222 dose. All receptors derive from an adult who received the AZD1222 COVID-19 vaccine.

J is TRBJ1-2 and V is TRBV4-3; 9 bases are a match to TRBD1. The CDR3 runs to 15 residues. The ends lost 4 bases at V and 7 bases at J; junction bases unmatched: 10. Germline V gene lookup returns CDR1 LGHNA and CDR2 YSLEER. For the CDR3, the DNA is TGCGCCAGCAGCCCCTCCCCCGGGACAGGGTCTGGCTACACCTTC. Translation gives CASSPSPGTGSGYTF.

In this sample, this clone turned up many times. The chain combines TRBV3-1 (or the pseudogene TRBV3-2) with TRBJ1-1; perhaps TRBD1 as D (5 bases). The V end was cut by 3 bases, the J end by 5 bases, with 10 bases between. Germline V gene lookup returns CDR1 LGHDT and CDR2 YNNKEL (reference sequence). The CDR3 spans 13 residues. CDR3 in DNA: TGTGCCAGCAGCCACCAGGGTAGGACTGAAGCTTTCTTT. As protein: CASSHQGRTEAFF.

CDR3 sequence (DNA): TGTGCCAGCAGCTTCGGAGTTCTGCGACAGGGGGTCCACGAGCAGTACTTC. This translates into CASSFGVLRQGVHEQYF. The chain joins TRBV5-8 to TRBJ2-7; 9 nucleotides align to TRBD1. This CDR3 region has 17 residues. V was clipped by 2 bases and J by 5 bases; unmatched bases: 14. CDR1 SGHTS and CDR2 YDEGEE come from the germline V gene.

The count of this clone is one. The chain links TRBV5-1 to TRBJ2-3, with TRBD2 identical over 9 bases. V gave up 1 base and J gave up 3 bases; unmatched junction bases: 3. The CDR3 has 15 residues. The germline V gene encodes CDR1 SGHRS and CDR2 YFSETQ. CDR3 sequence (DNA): TGCGCCAGCAGCTTGCTTAGCGGGGGAACAGATACGCAGTATTTT. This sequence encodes CASSLLSGGTDTQYF.

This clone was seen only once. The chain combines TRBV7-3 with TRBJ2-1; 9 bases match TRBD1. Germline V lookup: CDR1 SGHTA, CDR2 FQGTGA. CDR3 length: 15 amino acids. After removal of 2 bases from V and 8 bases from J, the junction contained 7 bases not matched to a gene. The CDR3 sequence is CASSLGQGSFYEQFF. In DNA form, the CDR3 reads TGTGCCAGCAGCTTAGGACAGGGGTCTTTCTATGAGCAGTTCTTC.

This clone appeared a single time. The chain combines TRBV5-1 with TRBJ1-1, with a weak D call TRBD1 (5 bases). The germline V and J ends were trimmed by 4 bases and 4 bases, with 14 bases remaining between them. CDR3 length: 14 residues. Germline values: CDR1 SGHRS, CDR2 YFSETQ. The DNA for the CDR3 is TGCGCCAGCAGCATCGGGGACGGGAGCACTGAAGCTTTCTTT. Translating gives CASSIGDGSTEAFF. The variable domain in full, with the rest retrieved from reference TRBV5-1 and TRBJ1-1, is KAGVTQTPRYLIKTRGQQVTLSCSPISGHRSVSWYQQTPGQGLQFLFEYFSETQRNKGNFPGRFSGRQFSNSRSEMNVSTLELGDSALYLCASSIGDGSTEAFFGQGTRLTVV.

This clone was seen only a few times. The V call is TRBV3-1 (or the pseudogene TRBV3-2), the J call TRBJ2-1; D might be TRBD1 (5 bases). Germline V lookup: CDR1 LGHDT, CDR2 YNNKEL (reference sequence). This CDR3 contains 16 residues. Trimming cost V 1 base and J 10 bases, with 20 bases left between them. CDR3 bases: TGTGCCAGCAGCCAAGGAGGAACTATGATATCAGGGGAGCAGTTCTTC. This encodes CASSQGGTMISGEQFF.

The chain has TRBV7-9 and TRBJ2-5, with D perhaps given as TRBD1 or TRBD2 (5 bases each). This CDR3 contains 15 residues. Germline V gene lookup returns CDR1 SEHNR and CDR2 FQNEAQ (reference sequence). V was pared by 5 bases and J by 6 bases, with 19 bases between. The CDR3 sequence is CASSPRGASQKTQYF. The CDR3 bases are TGTGCCAGCAGCCCCCGAGGGGCTAGTCAAAAGACCCAGTACTTC.

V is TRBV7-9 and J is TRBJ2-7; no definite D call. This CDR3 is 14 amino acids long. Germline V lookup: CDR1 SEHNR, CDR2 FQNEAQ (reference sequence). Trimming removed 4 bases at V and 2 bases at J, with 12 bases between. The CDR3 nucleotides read TGTGCCAGCAGCTACCTCGGGCCCCCCTACGAGCAGTACTTC. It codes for CASSYLGPPYEQYF.

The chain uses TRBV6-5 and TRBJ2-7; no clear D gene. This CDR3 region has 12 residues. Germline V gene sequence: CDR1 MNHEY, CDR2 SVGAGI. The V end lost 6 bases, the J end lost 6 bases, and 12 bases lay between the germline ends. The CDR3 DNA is TGTGCCAGCAGCCTCTCAGGTGGCGAGCAGTACTTC. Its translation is CASSLSGGEQYF.

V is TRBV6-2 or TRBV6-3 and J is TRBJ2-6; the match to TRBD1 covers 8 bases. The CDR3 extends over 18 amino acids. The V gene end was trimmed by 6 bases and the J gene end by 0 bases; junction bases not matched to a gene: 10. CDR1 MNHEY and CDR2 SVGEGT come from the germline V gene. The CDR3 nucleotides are TGTGCCAGCAGCTCCCGGGACAGGCCACCCTCTGGGGCCAACGTCCTGACTTTC. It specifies CASSSRDRPPSGANVLTF.

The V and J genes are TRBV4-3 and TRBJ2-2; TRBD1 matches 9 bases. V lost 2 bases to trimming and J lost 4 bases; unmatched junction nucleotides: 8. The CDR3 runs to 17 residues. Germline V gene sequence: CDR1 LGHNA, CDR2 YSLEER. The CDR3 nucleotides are TGCGCCAGCAGCCAAAAGACAGGGGGTTTAGGCACCGGGGAGCTGTTTTTT. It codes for CASSQKTGGLGTGELFF.

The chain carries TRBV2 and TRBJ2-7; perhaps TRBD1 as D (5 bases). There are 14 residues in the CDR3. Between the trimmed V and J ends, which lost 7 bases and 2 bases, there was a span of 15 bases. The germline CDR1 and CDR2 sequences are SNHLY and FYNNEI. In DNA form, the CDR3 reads TGTGCCAGCATCCTTCAACAGGAAACCTACGAGCAGTACTTC. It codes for CASILQQETYEQYF.

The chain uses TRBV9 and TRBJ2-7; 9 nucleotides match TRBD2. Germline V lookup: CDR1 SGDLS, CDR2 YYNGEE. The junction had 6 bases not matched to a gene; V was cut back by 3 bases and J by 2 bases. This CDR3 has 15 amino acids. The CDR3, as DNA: TGTGCCAGCAGCGAGCTAGCGGGGCCTACCTACGAGCAGTACTTC. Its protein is CASSELAGPTYEQYF.

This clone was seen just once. The CDR3 DNA is TGTGCCAGCAGCTTAGGATCAGATACGCAGTATTTT. This encodes CASSLGSDTQYF. The rearrangement joins TRBV11-3 to TRBJ2-3; D is undetermined. There are 12 residues in the CDR3. V was trimmed by 1 base and J by 4 bases, leaving 3 bases between them. Germline CDR1 and CDR2: SGHNT and YENEEA.

The CDR3: CASSLGPQDGDNSPLHF. The CDR3 DNA sequence: TGTGCCAGCAGCTTGGGTCCCCAGGACGGGGATAATTCACCCCTCCACTTT. The chain couples TRBV5-5 to TRBJ1-6, with D unclear. Trimming cost V 0 bases and J 5 bases, with 15 bases left between them. Per germline, CDR1 SGHKS and CDR2 YYEKEE (reference sequence). The CDR3 consists of 17 residues.

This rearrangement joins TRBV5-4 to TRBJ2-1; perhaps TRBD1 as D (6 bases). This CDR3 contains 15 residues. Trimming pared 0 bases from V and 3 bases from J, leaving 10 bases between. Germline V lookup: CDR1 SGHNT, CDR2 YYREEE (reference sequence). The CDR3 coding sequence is TGTGCCAGCAGCTTGGGACAGGTCGTCTACAATGAGCAGTTCTTC. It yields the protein CASSLGQVVYNEQFF.

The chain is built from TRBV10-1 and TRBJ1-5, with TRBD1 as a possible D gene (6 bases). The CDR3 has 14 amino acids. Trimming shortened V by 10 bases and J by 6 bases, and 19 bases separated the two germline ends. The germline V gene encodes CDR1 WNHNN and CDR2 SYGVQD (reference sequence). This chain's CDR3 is CATQDRDMGQPQHF. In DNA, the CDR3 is TGCGCCACCCAAGACCGGGACATGGGTCAGCCCCAGCATTTT.

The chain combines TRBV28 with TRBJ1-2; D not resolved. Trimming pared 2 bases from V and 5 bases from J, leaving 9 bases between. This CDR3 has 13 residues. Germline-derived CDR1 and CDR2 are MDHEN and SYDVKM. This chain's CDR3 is CASSLPQHYGYTF. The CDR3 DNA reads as TGTGCCAGCAGTTTACCCCAGCATTATGGCTACACCTTC.

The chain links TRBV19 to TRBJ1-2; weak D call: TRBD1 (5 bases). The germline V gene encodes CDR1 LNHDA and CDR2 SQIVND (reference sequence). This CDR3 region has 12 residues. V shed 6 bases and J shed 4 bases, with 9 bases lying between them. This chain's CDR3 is CASSQGLYGYTF. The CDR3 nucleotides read TGTGCCAGTAGCCAGGGACTCTATGGCTACACCTTC.